Listed below are T cell receptor beta chains from one sample, sequenced in a study of T cells in Graves' hyperthyroidism and ophthalmopathy. In TCRdb, the multiplex PCR reads were re-called with MiXCR into one record per CDR3 protein. The data hold more than 350,000 distinct CDR3 sequences, with about 16% observed a single time. Sequenced: blood. These receptors originate from a woman aged 55-69 years with Graves' ophthalmopathy. Each CDR3 is given with its conserved first and last residue. A D gene is named only where the DNA matches it firmly. For some rows the clone size is stated as once, few or many, or as a class when expanded; others skip it.

V gene: TRBV5-1; J gene: TRBJ2-5; D gene: TRBD1; clone size: NA; CDR3 protein: CASSGDRVGETQYF; CDR3 DNA: TGCGCCAGCAGCGGGGACAGGGTCGGGGAGACCCAGTACTTC
V gene: TRBV5-1; J gene: TRBJ1-6; D gene: NA; clone size: many; CDR3 protein: CASSLRRDSPLHF; CDR3 DNA: TGCGCCAGCAGCTTGCGCCGCGATTCACCCCTCCACTTT
V gene: TRBV11-2; J gene: TRBJ2-3; D gene: NA; clone size: many; CDR3 protein: CASSISGTSTDTQYF; CDR3 DNA: TGTGCCAGCAGCATAAGCGGAACTAGCACAGATACGCAGTATTTT
V gene: TRBV20-1; J gene: TRBJ2-2; D gene: TRBD2; clone size: few; CDR3 protein: CSARAGVANTGELFF; CDR3 DNA: TGCAGTGCTCGAGCGGGAGTGGCGAACACCGGGGAGCTGTTTTTT
V gene: TRBV11-2; J gene: TRBJ2-3; D gene: NA; clone size: medium-sized; CDR3 protein: CASSLEGDTQYF; CDR3 DNA: TGTGCCAGCAGCTTAGAGGGGGATACGCAGTATTTT
V gene: TRBV29-1; J gene: TRBJ2-5; D gene: TRBD2; clone size: few; CDR3 protein: CSVEGSVAGDPETQYF; CDR3 DNA: TGCAGCGTTGAAGGCTCGGTAGCGGGAGATCCTGAGACCCAGTACTTC
V gene: TRBV6-1; J gene: TRBJ2-7; D gene: NA; clone size: NA; CDR3 protein: CASSRDGPRDEQYF; CDR3 DNA: TGTGCCAGCAGTCGGGACGGACCCCGGGACGAGCAGTACTTC
V gene: TRBV12-3/TRBV12-4; J gene: TRBJ2-1; D gene: NA; clone size: NA; CDR3 protein: CASSPLQANEQFF; CDR3 DNA: TGTGCCAGCAGTCCCTTACAGGCCAATGAGCAGTTCTTC
V gene: TRBV28; J gene: TRBJ2-5; D gene: TRBD2; clone size: many; CDR3 protein: CASANSGRSLIWETQYF; CDR3 DNA: TGTGCCAGCGCAAATAGCGGGAGATCGCTAATATGGGAGACCCAGTACTTC
V gene: TRBV28; J gene: TRBJ2-2; D gene: NA; clone size: NA; CDR3 protein: CATRDINTGELFF; CDR3 DNA: TGTGCCACGAGGGACATCAACACCGGGGAGCTGTTTTTT
V gene: TRBV5-1; J gene: TRBJ1-6; D gene: NA; clone size: few; CDR3 protein: CASSPGGLADNSPLHF; CDR3 DNA: TGCGCCAGCAGCCCTGGTGGCCTAGCCGATAATTCACCCCTCCACTTT
V gene: TRBV30; J gene: TRBJ2-6; D gene: NA; clone size: few; CDR3 protein: CAWRDPGLPSGANVLTF; CDR3 DNA: TGTGCCTGGAGAGATCCCGGGCTCCCCTCTGGGGCCAACGTCCTGACTTTC
V gene: TRBV5-4; J gene: TRBJ2-7; D gene: TRBD1; clone size: NA; CDR3 protein: CASSLLDRAYEQYF; CDR3 DNA: TGTGCCAGCAGCCTCCTCGACAGGGCCTACGAGCAGTACTTC
V gene: TRBV2; J gene: TRBJ2-3; D gene: NA; clone size: many; CDR3 protein: CASSEGARTDTQYF; CDR3 DNA: TGTGCCAGCAGTGAAGGGGCCCGCACAGATACGCAGTATTTT
V gene: TRBV20-1; J gene: TRBJ2-3; D gene: NA; clone size: many; CDR3 protein: CSARDQRVSDTQYF; CDR3 DNA: TGCAGTGCTAGAGACCAGCGGGTTTCAGATACGCAGTATTTT
V gene: TRBV30; J gene: TRBJ1-2; D gene: TRBD1; clone size: many; CDR3 protein: CAWSRGDSYGYTF; CDR3 DNA: TGTGCCTGGAGCCGCGGGGACAGCTATGGCTACACCTTC
V gene: TRBV20-1; J gene: TRBJ2-1; D gene: TRBD2; clone size: many; CDR3 protein: CSARGSGGANEQFF; CDR3 DNA: TGCAGTGCTAGAGGGTCGGGAGGCGCCAATGAGCAGTTCTTC
V gene: TRBV7-6; J gene: TRBJ1-6; D gene: NA; clone size: few; CDR3 protein: CASSLRDNSPLHF; CDR3 DNA: TGTGCCAGCAGCCTCCGGGATAATTCACCCCTCCACTTT
V gene: TRBV4-1; J gene: TRBJ1-1; D gene: NA; clone size: NA; CDR3 protein: CASSQGSRGSHTEAFF; CDR3 DNA: TGCGCCAGCAGCCAAGGTTCTCGGGGTTCCCACACTGAAGCTTTCTTT
V gene: TRBV28; J gene: TRBJ2-5; D gene: TRBD2; clone size: few; CDR3 protein: CASSPGGARETQYF; CDR3 DNA: TGTGCCAGTAGTCCCGGGGGGGCCCGGGAGACCCAGTACTTC
V gene: TRBV20-1; J gene: TRBJ1-1; D gene: NA; clone size: NA; CDR3 protein: CSAVRSTEAFF; CDR3 DNA: TGCAGTGCCGTCAGGAGTACTGAAGCTTTCTTT
V gene: TRBV24-1; J gene: TRBJ2-2; D gene: TRBD2; clone size: few; CDR3 protein: CATSDIAGGGELFF; CDR3 DNA: TGTGCCACCAGTGACATAGCGGGAGGCGGGGAGCTGTTTTTT
V gene: TRBV3-1; J gene: TRBJ2-3; D gene: NA; clone size: many; CDR3 protein: CASSQREYTQYF; CDR3 DNA: TGTGCCAGCAGCCAACGGGAGTATACGCAGTATTTT
V gene: TRBV5-1; J gene: TRBJ1-2; D gene: TRBD1; clone size: NA; CDR3 protein: CASSPGDRGGYTF; CDR3 DNA: TGCGCCAGCAGCCCCGGGGACAGGGGAGGCTACACCTTC
V gene: TRBV20-1; J gene: TRBJ1-5; D gene: TRBD1; clone size: many; CDR3 protein: CSAQQGGDNQPQHF; CDR3 DNA: TGCAGTGCTCAGCAGGGGGGGGACAATCAGCCCCAGCATTTT
V gene: TRBV9; J gene: TRBJ1-4; D gene: TRBD1; clone size: NA; CDR3 protein: CASSVAGGGDEKLFF; CDR3 DNA: TGTGCCAGCAGCGTAGCAGGGGGCGGAGATGAAAAACTGTTTTTT
V gene: TRBV12-3/TRBV12-4; J gene: TRBJ1-6; D gene: NA; clone size: NA; CDR3 protein: CASSVRGGSYNSPLHF; CDR3 DNA: TGTGCCAGCAGCGTGCGGGGGGGAAGCTATAATTCACCCCTCCACTTT
V gene: TRBV29-1; J gene: TRBJ2-2; D gene: TRBD1; clone size: few; CDR3 protein: CSVGTGGAGGELFF; CDR3 DNA: TGCAGCGTTGGGACAGGGGGCGCGGGCGGGGAGCTGTTTTTT
V gene: TRBV7-3; J gene: TRBJ2-1; D gene: TRBD2; clone size: NA; CDR3 protein: CASSWTSGMDEQFF; CDR3 DNA: TGTGCCAGCAGCTGGACTAGCGGTATGGATGAGCAGTTCTTC